The rows below give T cell receptor beta chains drawn from one sample of a study of blood T cell repertoires in COVID-19. This table comes from immunoSEQ multiplex PCR, and its TCRdb copy is limited to in-frame clones, with some not included. The sample comprises roughly 89,000 clones, roughly 80% of which are singletons, and 15% to 19% rests with the top ten. The sample comprised peripheral blood. All receptors come from a woman older than 75 with acute or convalescent COVID-19. Both conserved end residues are part of each CDR3. A D gene is named only where the DNA matches it firmly. The size entry is marked missing in some rows and otherwise reads once, few, many or a size class.

d_call,clone_size,j_call,v_call,cdr3_nt,cdr3_aa
TRBD1,once,TRBJ2-7,TRBV3-1/TRBV3-2,TGTGCCAGCAGCCCGACAGGGAACGAGCAGTACTTC,CASSPTGNEQYF
TRBD2,NA,TRBJ2-5,TRBV29-1,TGCAGCGTGGAGCGTAGCGGGGGAAAAGAGACCCAGTACTTC,CSVERSGGKETQYF
NA,few,TRBJ1-4,TRBV18,TGTGCCAGCTCACTCACAGGGAGCGTAACTAATGAAAAACTGTTTTTT,CASSLTGSVTNEKLFF
NA,NA,TRBJ2-5,TRBV6-2/TRBV6-3,TGTGCCAGCAGTTACAGTGGCCCCCTAGAGACCCAGTACTTC,CASSYSGPLETQYF
TRBD2,NA,TRBJ2-3,TRBV5-4,TGTGCCAGCAGCCTGACCGGGACTAGCGGGGATACGCAGTATTTT,CASSLTGTSGDTQYF
TRBD2,once,TRBJ2-3,TRBV6-2/TRBV6-3,TGTGCCAGCAGTGGACTAGCGGGGTTCACAGATACGCAGTATTTT,CASSGLAGFTDTQYF
NA,NA,TRBJ1-3,TRBV5-4,TGTGCCAGCAGCCTAGAGATTCATGACGGAAACACCATATATTTT,CASSLEIHDGNTIYF
NA,NA,TRBJ2-7,TRBV5-8,TGTGCCAGCAGCTTGTGGGGGCTCCCCTACGAGCAGTACTTC,CASSLWGLPYEQYF
NA,NA,TRBJ2-7,TRBV3-1/TRBV3-2,TGTGCCAGCAGCCGGGGCACGGACTACGAGCAGTACTTC,CASSRGTDYEQYF
NA,once,TRBJ1-3,TRBV5-8,TGTGCCAGCACCGGACAGCTTGGGGGAAACACCATATATTTT,CASTGQLGGNTIYF
NA,NA,TRBJ1-4,TRBV5-6,TGTGCCAGCAACACCAGGGGTCTCGATGAAAAACTGTTTTTT,CASNTRGLDEKLFF
NA,NA,TRBJ2-6,TRBV14,TGTGCCAGCTCCCCCCCCGAGACTGGGGCCAACGTCCTGACTTTC,CASSPPETGANVLTF
NA,NA,TRBJ1-5,TRBV15,TGTGCCACCAGCGATGAGAACAATCAGCCCCAGCATTTT,CATSDENNQPQHF
NA,once,TRBJ1-5,TRBV6-6,TGTGCCAGCAGTTACGGGATGGAGGTTAATCAGCCCCAGCATTTT,CASSYGMEVNQPQHF
TRBD1,once,TRBJ1-1,TRBV6-2/TRBV6-3,TGTGCCAGCAGTCAAACTACAGGACAGGCGAACACTGAAGCTTTCTTT,CASSQTTGQANTEAFF
NA,NA,TRBJ2-1,TRBV14,TGTGCCAGCAGCCGTAACCCCGCGGGGGTAACCATCCAGGGGAGAAGCTACAATGAGCAGTTCTTC,CASSRNPAGVTIQGRSYNEQFF
NA,once,TRBJ1-1,TRBV21-1,TGTGCCAGCCCAAAGCGGCCGGCGAACACTGAAGCTTTCTTT,CASPKRPANTEAFF
TRBD1,NA,TRBJ2-7,TRBV6-1,TGTGCCAGCAGTGAAGTTTGGATGGGACAGGCTGGGGACGAGCAGTACTTC,CASSEVWMGQAGDEQYF
TRBD1,NA,TRBJ1-2,TRBV6-5,TGTGCCAGCTCCAACCCGGGACAGGGTAACTATGGCTACACCTTC,CASSNPGQGNYGYTF
NA,NA,TRBJ1-5,TRBV28,TGTGCCAGCACAACCGGGGTCAGCAATCAGCCCCAGCATTTT,CASTTGVSNQPQHF
TRBD1,NA,TRBJ2-7,TRBV7-2,TGTGCCAGCAGCCGTCCGGGACAGGGTAGGCCCTACGAGCAGTACTTC,CASSRPGQGRPYEQYF
TRBD1,NA,TRBJ2-7,TRBV5-1,TGCGCCTCTCCGGACAGGGAGGTGGACGAGCAGTACTTC,CASPDREVDEQYF
TRBD1,NA,TRBJ1-3,TRBV10-3,TGTGCCATCAGCGGGGACAGGGGGTCTGGAAACACCATATATTTT,CAISGDRGSGNTIYF
TRBD1,NA,TRBJ2-7,TRBV19,TGTGCCACCCAGTCTGGGACAGGGCGGTCCTACGAGCAGTACTTC,CATQSGTGRSYEQYF
NA,NA,TRBJ2-1,TRBV5-1,TGCGCCAGCAGCCGGACCGTCGGGGTAAACCACAATGAGCAGTTCTTC,CASSRTVGVNHNEQFF
NA,once,TRBJ2-7,TRBV5-1,TGCGCCAGCAGCTGGGCTCGAGGGGAGCAGTACTTC,CASSWARGEQYF
TRBD2,NA,TRBJ2-3,TRBV4-1,TGCGCCAGCAGCCAGACTAGCGGGGGGGTCGCGAGCACAGATACGCAGTATTTT,CASSQTSGGVASTDTQYF
TRBD2,NA,TRBJ2-5,TRBV4-3,TGCGCCAGCAGCCAATTTAGCGGGGGGATGGAGACCCAGTACTTC,CASSQFSGGMETQYF
TRBD1,NA,TRBJ2-4,TRBV24-1,TGTGCCACCAGTGAACCGGGACAGGGACAGGACATTCAGTACTTC,CATSEPGQGQDIQYF
TRBD1,few,TRBJ2-3,TRBV9,TGTGCCAGCAGCCCGACTTCCCGGGACAGGGGGCGAAACGACTACACAGATACGCAGTATTTT,CASSPTSRDRGRNDYTDTQYF
TRBD2,NA,TRBJ2-3,TRBV7-6,TGTGCCAGCAGCCCTCGGATAGGGGAGCGGGGGGAGGCAGATACGCAGTATTTT,CASSPRIGERGEADTQYF
TRBD1,NA,TRBJ2-2,TRBV14,TGTGCCAGCAGCCGTGGACAGGGGCCGAACACCGGGGAGCTGTTTTTT,CASSRGQGPNTGELFF
NA,NA,TRBJ1-1,TRBV14,TGTGCCAGCAGCCCCCAAGGTAGGGGGGAAGCTTTCTTT,CASSPQGRGEAFF
TRBD2,NA,TRBJ2-2,TRBV27,TGTGCCAGCCAGAAAGGGACTAGCGGGGACCGGGAGCTGTTTTTT,CASQKGTSGDRELFF
NA,NA,TRBJ2-2,TRBV30,TGTGCCTGGAGTGAGAACAGGGCCGGGGAGCTGTTTTTT,CAWSENRAGELFF
TRBD1,NA,TRBJ1-1,TRBV9,TGTGCCAGCAGCGTAGATAGTCGGGCAGGGGGCGGGACTGAAGCTTTCTTT,CASSVDSRAGGGTEAFF
TRBD2,NA,TRBJ2-7,TRBV27,TGTGCCAGCAGCCGGACTAGCGGGGGGACCTACGAGCAGTACTTC,CASSRTSGGTYEQYF
NA,NA,TRBJ1-2,TRBV11-3,TGTGCCAGCAGCCAGGCTAACTATGGCTACACCTTC,CASSQANYGYTF
NA,NA,TRBJ2-7,TRBV19,TGTGCCAGTAGTATTAATCCCAGGGACGAGCAGTACTTC,CASSINPRDEQYF
NA,NA,TRBJ1-5,TRBV19,TGTGCCAGTACGGGAGGGAGCTCCGTTGCTAGCAATCAGCCCCAGCATTTT,CASTGGSSVASNQPQHF
NA,NA,TRBJ1-3,TRBV28,TGTGCCAGCAGTTTATCCGGACAGATTGCTGGAAACACCATATATTTT,CASSLSGQIAGNTIYF
NA,NA,TRBJ2-5,TRBV10-2,TGCGCCAGCAGTGAGGGCGGGGTGGGGACCCAGTACTTC,CASSEGGVGTQYF
NA,NA,TRBJ1-5,TRBV6-4,TGTGCCAGCAGTGACCCCCCCTCTACAGGGAGCAATCAGCCCCAGCATTTT,CASSDPPSTGSNQPQHF
NA,NA,TRBJ2-7,TRBV6-1,TGTGCCAGCAGTGAAGCGCTCAGGGGCTACGAGCAGTACTTC,CASSEALRGYEQYF
NA,NA,TRBJ1-4,TRBV18,TGTGCCAGCTCACCTACATGGGACACCCAAACTAATGAAAAACTGTTTTTT,CASSPTWDTQTNEKLFF
TRBD2,NA,TRBJ2-1,TRBV5-5,TGTGCCAGCAGCTCGGGAGGGCCCAATGAGCAGTTCTTC,CASSSGGPNEQFF
NA,few,TRBJ2-7,TRBV29-1,TGCAGCGTTGCGCACGGGGTATACGAGCAGTACTTC,CSVAHGVYEQYF
NA,few,TRBJ2-2,TRBV14,TGTGCCAGCAGCCTACCTCTTGGCGGGGGCGTCGGGGAGCTGTTTTTT,CASSLPLGGGVGELFF
TRBD2,NA,TRBJ2-5,TRBV7-2,TGTGCCAGCAGCTTACAAGGGAGGGCGGGGGGAAACCAAGAGACCCAGTACTTC,CASSLQGRAGGNQETQYF
TRBD2,NA,TRBJ2-1,TRBV3-1/TRBV3-2,TGTGCCAGCAGCCAAGGGCTAGCGGGGGGGATCTCCTACAATGAGCAGTTCTTC,CASSQGLAGGISYNEQFF